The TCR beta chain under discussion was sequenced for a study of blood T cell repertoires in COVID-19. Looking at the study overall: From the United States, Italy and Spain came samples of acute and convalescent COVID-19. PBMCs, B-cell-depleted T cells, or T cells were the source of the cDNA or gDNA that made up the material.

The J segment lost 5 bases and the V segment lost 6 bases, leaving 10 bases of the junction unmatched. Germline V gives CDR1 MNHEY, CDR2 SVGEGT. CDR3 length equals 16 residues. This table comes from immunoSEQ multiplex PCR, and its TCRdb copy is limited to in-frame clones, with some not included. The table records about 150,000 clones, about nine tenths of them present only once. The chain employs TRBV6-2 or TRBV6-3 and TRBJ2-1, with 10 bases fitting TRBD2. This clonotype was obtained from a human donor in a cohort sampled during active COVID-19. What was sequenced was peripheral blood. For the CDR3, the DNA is TGTGCCAGCAGCCCCCATAGCGGGGGGCGAGACAATGAGCAGTTCTTC. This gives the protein CASSPHSGGRDNEQFF.